This T cell receptor beta chain was documented in a study of T cell clones after liver transplantation. Study as a whole: Subjects received no induction therapy and standard immunosuppression until randomization at 12-24 months post-transplant.

The table came from immunoSEQ multiplex PCR; TCRdb's copy has only in-frame clones and leaves some out. This sample has about 76,000 clones, with roughly 80% found just once. This clonotype was obtained from a human patient who received a liver transplant. The graft donor may have given rise to some T cells. The sequences come from CD4+ T cells from blood, collected at the 22-month timepoint.

Written as DNA, the CDR3 is TGTGCCAGCTCACCACCCTCCGATCCCTATGGCTACACCTTC. Amino acid sequence: CASSPPSDPYGYTF. The rearrangement links TRBV18 to TRBJ1-2; D gene unclear. The CDR3 runs to 14 residues. The germline V gene encodes CDR1 KGHSH and CDR2 LQKENI. Deletions cut 0 bases from V and 4 bases from J, with 9 bases between.